This TCR beta chain is drawn from a study of cytomegalovirus exposure and HLA in healthy donors. Study-wide results and limits: Among the sequence variants, a highly shared cluster was likely an artifact of sequencing. As confirmed in vitro, three CMV-associated chains were specific for CMV antigens.

CDR3 length: 12 residues. Germline CDR1 reads SGHVS; CDR2 reads FNYEAQ. Trimming cost V 1 base and J 5 bases, with 6 bases left between them. As concerns this clone: What it binds is not known.

PCR primers comprised 60 Vbeta and 13 Jbeta primers. Method: immunoSEQ multiplex PCR; TCRdb's copy keeps in-frame clones and lacks some. Of about 160,000 clones detected, approximately 75% appear once; the ten largest clones hold roughly 2%. The receptor was derived from a man aged 50-59 years in good health and CMV-seropositive. Sequenced input: PBMCs. The rearrangement links TRBV7-6 to TRBJ2-7, with D unclear. CDR3 loop: CASSLGPDEQYF. DNA for the CDR3: TGTGCCAGCAGCTTAGGGCCCGACGAGCAGTACTTC.